This T cell receptor beta chain was retrieved from a study of CD4 T cells in relation to SARS-CoV-2 and coronaviruses. CDR1 KGHSH and CDR2 LQKENI come from the germline V gene. V lost 3 bases to trimming and J lost 7 bases, with 15 bases between them. The CDR3 runs 15 residues. Produced via immunoSEQ multiplex PCR; TCRdb's table is partial and in-frame only. Of 17,000 or so clones listed, approximately 80% are singletons. About this clone: Its antigen is currently unknown.

Before the COVID-19 pandemic, during about 2010-2018, CD4+ T cells were taken from unexposed donors. The cells were cultured for about ten days before CD4+ T cells were isolated. Cells permitting, SARS-CoV-2 S/N and four cold-coronavirus spikes were tested on unexposed-donor CD4+ T cells. The chain is built from TRBV18 and TRBJ1-4; the D is unclear. The material sequenced was CD4+ T cells from PBMCs, cultured in vitro. The TCR was taken from a human donor in good health. The CDR3 is CASSPGPHVFEKLFF. The CDR3 nucleotides read TGTGCCAGCTCACCCGGGCCTCATGTTTTTGAAAAACTGTTTTTT.